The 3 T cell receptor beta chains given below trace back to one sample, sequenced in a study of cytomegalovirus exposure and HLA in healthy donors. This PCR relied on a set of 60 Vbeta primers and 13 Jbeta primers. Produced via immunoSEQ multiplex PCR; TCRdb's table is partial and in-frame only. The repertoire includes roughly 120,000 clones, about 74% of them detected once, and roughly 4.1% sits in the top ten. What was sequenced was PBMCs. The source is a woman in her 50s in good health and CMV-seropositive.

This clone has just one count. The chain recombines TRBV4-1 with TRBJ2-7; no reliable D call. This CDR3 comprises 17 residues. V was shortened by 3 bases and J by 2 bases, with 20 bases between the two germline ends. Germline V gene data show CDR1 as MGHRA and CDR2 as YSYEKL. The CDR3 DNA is TGCGCCAGCAGCCATGTCTTGGCGGCAGCTACCCCCTACGAGCAGTACTTC. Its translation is CASSHVLAAATPYEQYF.

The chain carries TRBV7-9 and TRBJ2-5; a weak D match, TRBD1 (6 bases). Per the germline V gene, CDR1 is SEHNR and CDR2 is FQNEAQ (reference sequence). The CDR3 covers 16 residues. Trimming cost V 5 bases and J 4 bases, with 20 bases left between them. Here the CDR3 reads CASSGIQGAGRETQYF. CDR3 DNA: TGTGCCAGCAGCGGAATACAGGGAGCAGGTAGAGAGACCCAGTACTTC.

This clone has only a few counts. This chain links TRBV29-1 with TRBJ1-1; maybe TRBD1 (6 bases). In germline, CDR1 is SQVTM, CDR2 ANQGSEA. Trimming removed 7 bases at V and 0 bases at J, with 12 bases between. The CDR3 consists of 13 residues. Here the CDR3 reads CSAMTGMNTEAFF. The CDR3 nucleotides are TGCAGCGCCATGACAGGCATGAACACTGAAGCTTTCTTT.